These T cell receptor beta chains were read from a single sample in a study of cytomegalovirus exposure and HLA in healthy donors. Clones were sequenced by immunoSEQ multiplex PCR, and TCRdb holds only the in-frame ones, with some missing. The profile shows 65,000 to 90,000 clones, around 90% of them singletons. The specimen sequenced was PBMCs. The receptors were gathered from a woman between 18 and 30 years old in good health and CMV-seropositive. The CDR3 runs from the conserved cysteine through the conserved F or W. Fields, in order: clone size, D gene, J gene, V gene, CDR3 protein, CDR3 DNA. The D gene is left open where the match is weak. Size tells how often a clone was seen (once, few, many) or the class of an expanded clone, and some rows leave it out.

>NA|TRBD2|TRBJ2-6|TRBV13
CASSDNSGGAGANVLTF
TGTGCCAGCAGCGATAACTCGGGAGGTGCTGGGGCCAACGTCCTGACTTTC
>once|TRBD1|TRBJ1-2|TRBV19
CASNTGTGIGQGYGYTF
TGTGCCAGTAACACTGGAACGGGGATAGGACAGGGGTATGGCTACACCTTC
>NA|TRBD2|TRBJ2-1|TRBV6-1
CASSARLAGDFYNEQFF
TGTGCCAGCAGTGCCAGACTAGCGGGAGACTTCTACAATGAGCAGTTCTTC
>NA|TRBD2|TRBJ2-1|TRBV13
CASSLPSSGRRQFF
TGTGCCAGCAGCCTACCCTCTAGCGGGAGGAGACAGTTCTTC
>NA|NA|TRBJ2-3|TRBV30
CAWSVRRAPGVQYF
TGTGCCTGGAGTGTACGGAGGGCCCCGGGGGTGCAGTATTTT
>NA|NA|TRBJ2-1|TRBV30
CAWSIGQLSEQFF
TGTGCCTGGAGTATCGGACAGTTGAGTGAGCAGTTCTTC
>NA|TRBD1|TRBJ2-7|TRBV4-1
CASSHYPGQGASEQYF
TGCGCCAGCAGCCACTACCCGGGACAGGGGGCGTCCGAGCAGTACTTC
>NA|TRBD1|TRBJ1-1|TRBV4-1
CASSQDPSRTGRNTEAFF
TGCGCCAGCAGCCAAGATCCCTCGCGGACAGGACGGAACACTGAAGCTTTCTTT
>NA|TRBD1|TRBJ2-5|TRBV14
CASSPLGTARETQYF
TGTGCCAGCAGCCCTCTTGGGACAGCCAGGGAGACCCAGTACTTC
>NA|TRBD2|TRBJ2-7|TRBV6-6
CASSSSAGRGSYEQYF
TGTGCCAGCAGTTCCTCCGCGGGGAGGGGCTCCTACGAGCAGTACTTC
>NA|NA|TRBJ2-5|TRBV5-1
CASSLGGPQETQYF
TGCGCCAGCAGCTTGGGAGGGCCTCAAGAGACCCAGTACTTC
>NA|TRBD1|TRBJ2-3|TRBV9
CASSDELTGWGTDTQYF
TGTGCCAGCAGCGACGAGCTGACAGGGTGGGGCACAGATACGCAGTATTTT
>NA|NA|TRBJ2-1|TRBV6-6
CASSYKTGIDEQFF
TGTGCCAGCAGTTACAAAACAGGGATTGATGAGCAGTTCTTC
>NA|NA|TRBJ1-4|TRBV30
CAWMGLRKDNEKLFF
TGTGCCTGGATGGGCCTTAGGAAGGATAATGAAAAACTGTTTTTT
>NA|NA|TRBJ2-6|TRBV30
CAWSAVFSGANVLTF
TGTGCCTGGAGTGCGGTTTTCTCTGGGGCCAACGTCCTGACTTTC
>NA|NA|TRBJ2-7|TRBV30
CAWSVRVGGSREQYF
TGTGCCTGGAGTGTCCGGGTCGGGGGATCTAGGGAGCAGTACTTC
>NA|TRBD2|TRBJ2-7|TRBV7-9
CASSQSGRTEQYF
TGTGCCAGCAGCCAATCCGGGAGGACCGAGCAGTACTTC
>once|NA|TRBJ2-7|TRBV30
CAWSKRGRTDSSSYEQYF
TGTGCCTGGAGCAAACGGGGAAGGACAGATAGTAGCTCCTACGAGCAGTACTTC
>NA|TRBD1|TRBJ2-7|TRBV18
CASSPPSGTGHYEQYF
TGTGCCAGCTCACCACCATCCGGGACAGGGCATTACGAGCAGTACTTC
>NA|TRBD2|TRBJ2-1|TRBV13
CASSPLAGAIYNEQFF
TGTGCCAGCAGCCCCCTAGCGGGGGCAATTTACAATGAGCAGTTCTTC
>NA|NA|TRBJ1-3|TRBV6-1
CASSEISGPGNTIYF
TGTGCCAGCAGTGAAATATCCGGTCCTGGAAACACCATATATTTT
>few|NA|TRBJ1-4|TRBV9
CASSVSGVGEKLFF
TGTGCCAGCAGCGTGTCAGGGGTGGGTGAAAAACTGTTTTTT
>NA|NA|TRBJ2-5|TRBV4-2
CASSQEGSGAGKTQYF
TGTGCCAGCAGCCAAGAAGGGTCAGGGGCAGGGAAGACCCAGTACTTC
>few|TRBD1|TRBJ2-5|TRBV29-1
CSVTRGYQETQYF
TGCAGCGTTACCAGGGGGTACCAAGAGACCCAGTACTTC
>NA|TRBD2|TRBJ2-7|TRBV13
CASRVTSGDTPSYEQYF
TGTGCCAGCCGGGTGACTAGCGGGGACACCCCCTCCTACGAGCAGTACTTC
>once|TRBD1|TRBJ1-1|TRBV19
CASSPPGQGAFEAFF
TGTGCCAGTAGTCCCCCCGGACAGGGGGCTTTTGAAGCTTTCTTT
>few|TRBD1|TRBJ2-7|TRBV5-4
CASSSRQGEQYF
TGTGCCAGCAGCTCCCGACAGGGAGAGCAGTACTTC
>NA|NA|TRBJ1-1|TRBV30
CAWSGRTEAFF
TGTGCCTGGAGTGGTCGCACTGAAGCTTTCTTT
>few|NA|TRBJ1-5|TRBV30
CAWSGGSGNQPQHF
TGTGCCTGGAGTGGGGGGAGCGGGAATCAGCCCCAGCATTTT
>NA|NA|TRBJ1-2|TRBV28
CASSRRAGYTF
TGTGCCAGCAGCCGCAGGGCTGGCTACACCTTC
>NA|TRBD1|TRBJ2-7|TRBV6-5
CASIPTGGSYEQYF
TGTGCCAGCATCCCGACAGGGGGCTCCTACGAGCAGTACTTC
>NA|TRBD1|TRBJ1-1|TRBV19
CASSRQGRGTEAFF
TGTGCCAGTAGCAGACAGGGTCGAGGAACTGAAGCTTTCTTT
>NA|TRBD1|TRBJ1-1|TRBV4-1
CASSQKGGTANTEAFF
TGCGCCAGCAGCCAAAAAGGGGGGACAGCTAACACTGAAGCTTTCTTT
>NA|NA|TRBJ1-5|TRBV7-2
CASSFRRNQPQHF
TGTGCCAGCAGCTTTCGGCGGAATCAGCCCCAGCATTTT
>NA|TRBD1|TRBJ2-5|TRBV5-6
CASSDSGGRQGQETQYF
TGTGCCAGCAGCGACTCGGGTGGTCGACAGGGCCAAGAGACCCAGTACTTC
>large|TRBD2|TRBJ2-7|TRBV6-1
CASSERQREVSYEQYF
TGTGCCAGCAGTGAACGGCAGCGGGAGGTCTCCTACGAGCAGTACTTC
>NA|NA|TRBJ1-1|TRBV21-1
CASSNNRTGDFLSTEAFF
TGTGCCAGCAGCAACAACCGGACAGGGGACTTCTTGAGCACTGAAGCTTTCTTT
>NA|NA|TRBJ2-5|TRBV7-9
CASSFYSGIGETQYF
TGTGCCAGCAGCTTTTATTCAGGGATCGGAGAGACCCAGTACTTC
>NA|NA|TRBJ2-2|TRBV19
CASSINGRNTGELFF
TGTGCCAGTAGTATCAATGGCAGAAACACCGGGGAGCTGTTTTTT
>NA|TRBD1|TRBJ1-2|TRBV19
CASSTQTGGYGYTF
TGTGCCAGTAGTACCCAGACAGGGGGCTATGGCTACACCTTC
>NA|NA|TRBJ1-6|TRBV30
CAWSATRDSASPLHF
TGTGCCTGGAGTGCTACCAGGGATTCAGCATCACCCCTCCACTTT